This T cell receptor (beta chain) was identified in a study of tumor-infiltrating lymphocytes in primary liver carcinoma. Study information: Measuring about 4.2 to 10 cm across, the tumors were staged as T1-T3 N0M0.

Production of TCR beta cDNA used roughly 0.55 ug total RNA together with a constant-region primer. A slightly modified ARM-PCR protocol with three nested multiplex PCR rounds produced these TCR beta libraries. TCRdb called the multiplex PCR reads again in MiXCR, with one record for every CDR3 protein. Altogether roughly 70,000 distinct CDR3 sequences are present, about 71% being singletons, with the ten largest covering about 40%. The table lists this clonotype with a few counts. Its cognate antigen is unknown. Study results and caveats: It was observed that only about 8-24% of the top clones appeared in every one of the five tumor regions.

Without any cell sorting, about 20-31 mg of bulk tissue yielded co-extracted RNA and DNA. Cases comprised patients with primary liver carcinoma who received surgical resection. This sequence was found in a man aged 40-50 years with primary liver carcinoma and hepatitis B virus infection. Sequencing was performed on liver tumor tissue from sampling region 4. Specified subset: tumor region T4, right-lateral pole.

This CDR3 is CASSDNPNQPQHF. CDR3 in DNA: TGTGCCAGCAGTGACAACCCGAATCAGCCCCAGCATTTT. The V call is TRBV6-4, the J call TRBJ1-5; D uncertain. V was shortened by 2 bases and J by 4 bases, with 6 bases between the two germline ends. The germline V gene has CDR1 MRHNA and CDR2 SNTAGT. This CDR3 contains 13 residues.